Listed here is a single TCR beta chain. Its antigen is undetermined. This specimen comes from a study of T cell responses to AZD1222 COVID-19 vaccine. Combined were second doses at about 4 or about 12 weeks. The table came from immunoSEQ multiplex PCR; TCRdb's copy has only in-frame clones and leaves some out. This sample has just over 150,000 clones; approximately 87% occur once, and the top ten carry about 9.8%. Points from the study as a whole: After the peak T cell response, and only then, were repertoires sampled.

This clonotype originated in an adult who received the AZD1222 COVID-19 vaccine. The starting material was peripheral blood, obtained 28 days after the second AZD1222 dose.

The DNA of the CDR3 is TGTGCCAGCAGTTCGGACACCGTCCGCTACACCTTC. Its translation: CASSSDTVRYTF. This chain joins TRBV28 and TRBJ1-2, with TRBD1 as a possible D gene (5 bases). With 4 bases removed from V and 9 bases from J, the gap between germline ends came to 12 bases. Germline V gene sequence: CDR1 MDHEN, CDR2 SYDVKM. The CDR3 consists of 12 residues.